Listed here are 12 T cell receptor beta chains from one sample, sequenced in a study of spatial heterogeneity in lung cancer. As for time point: sample taken at primary tumor resection. Whole RNA from tumor, nontumor lung or frozen PBMC was sequenced unsorted. TCRdb analysed the 5' RACE reads with MiXCR anew, one entry per CDR3 protein. The table has some 100,000 distinct CDR3 sequences, approximately 12% seen once. The input for sequencing was PBMCs, taken at surgery. Receptors originate from a male donor with early-stage non-small cell lung cancer.

This clonotype was picked up many times. This chain uses TRBV28 with TRBJ1-3; D unclear. V lost 4 bases to trimming and J lost 3 bases, with 16 bases between them. This CDR3 is built from 16 residues. Per germline, CDR1 MDHEN and CDR2 SYDVKM. The CDR3 region has the DNA TGTGCCAGCAGTTCTGCCGGGTCTATCTTTGGAAACACCATATATTTT. Protein sequence: CASSSAGSIFGNTIYF.

V usage is TRBV27 and J usage is TRBJ1-5, with TRBD1 matching over 7 bases. The germline CDR1 and CDR2 sequences are MNHEY and SMNVEV (reference sequence). CDR3 size: 13 residues. V trimming: 3 bases; J trimming: 5 bases; junction bases outside the gene matches: 1. The CDR3 region has the DNA TGTGCCAGCAGTTTCCAGGGGGATCAGCCCCAGCATTTT. Protein sequence: CASSFQGDQPQHF.

In this sample, this clonotype turned up a few times. This rearrangement joins TRBV7-2 to TRBJ2-5; tentatively, D is TRBD1 or TRBD2 (6 bases each). CDR1 SGHTA and CDR2 FQGNSA come from the germline V gene. V was trimmed by 5 bases and J by 4 bases, leaving 8 bases between them. This CDR3 is 12 amino acids long. The CDR3: CASSGGRETQYF. CDR3 in DNA: TGTGCCAGCAGCGGGGGGCGAGAGACCCAGTACTTC.

This chain joins TRBV5-1 and TRBJ2-5; D may be TRBD2 (5 bases). Germline CDR1 is SGHRS and CDR2 is YFSETQ. CDR3 length equals 15 residues. V was cut by 3 bases and J by 5 bases, with 17 bases left in between. The CDR3 protein is CASSSSGLHRETQYF. CDR3 coding DNA: TGCGCCAGCAGCTCCTCCGGACTGCACCGGGAGACCCAGTACTTC. The complete variable domain, with remaining parts taken from reference TRBV5-1 and TRBJ2-5, reads KAGVTQTPRYLIKTRGQQVTLSCSPISGHRSVSWYQQTPGQGLQFLFEYFSETQRNKGNFPGRFSGRQFSNSRSEMNVSTLELGDSALYLCASSSSGLHRETQYFGPGTRLLVL.

This clonotype was seen at least ten times. This chain links TRBV5-1 with TRBJ2-5; 8 bases fit TRBD1. Germline V gene sequence: CDR1 SGHRS, CDR2 YFSETQ. This CDR3 has 14 residues. J lost 5 bases, V lost 4 bases, and 7 bases had no gene match. CDR3 sequence reads: CASSRAGGWETQYF. In nucleotides, the CDR3 is TGCGCCAGCAGCCGGGCAGGGGGCTGGGAGACCCAGTACTTC.

The V call is TRBV6-2 or TRBV6-3, the J call TRBJ2-1; no clear D. CDR1 and CDR2 (germline): MNHEY, SVGEGT. The V and J ends lost 3 bases and 6 bases respectively, with 18 bases between them. This CDR3 contains 16 residues. The CDR3 coding sequence is TGTGCCAGCAGTTATACGTCCCCGCCTACGGGCAATGAGCAGTTCTTC. This encodes CASSYTSPPTGNEQFF.

The chain recombines TRBV4-3 with TRBJ2-6; D ambiguous. This CDR3 is built from 16 residues. V was shortened by 0 bases and J by 0 bases, with 6 bases between the two germline ends. Germline lookup yields CDR1 LGHNA and CDR2 YSLEER. Here the CDR3 reads CASSQEWGSGANVLTF. The CDR3 bases are TGCGCCAGCAGCCAAGAATGGGGCTCTGGGGCCAACGTCCTGACTTTC.

In its sample, this clonotype was seen a few times. V gene TRBV10-3 combines with J gene TRBJ2-1, with a tentative D call TRBD2 (5 bases). V was trimmed by 0 bases and J by 4 bases, leaving 10 bases between them. The CDR3 has 15 residues. Germline CDR1 is ENHRY and CDR2 is SYGVKD. The CDR3 region is CAISESGGLYNEQFF. The CDR3 coding sequence is TGTGCCATCAGTGAGTCAGGAGGATTATACAATGAGCAGTTCTTC.

This clonotype was detected a few times. This sequence joins TRBV29-1 and TRBJ1-2, with D perhaps matching TRBD1 (5 bases). V lost 0 bases and J lost 7, with 9 bases in between. Germline CDR1 SQVTM, CDR2 ANQGSEA. The CDR3 has 12 amino acids. The CDR3 nucleotides read TGCAGCGTTGAAGAATCGGGGCCTGGCTACACCTTC. Its protein product is CSVEESGPGYTF.

This clonotype was seen many times. An end of the junction differs from the germline gene, which may be a read error. This rearrangement joins TRBV7-7 to TRBJ2-1, with a possible D match to TRBD1 (6 bases). The germline V gene has CDR1 SSHAT and CDR2 FNYEAQ (reference sequence). The CDR3 totals 14 residues. The CDR3 DNA follows: TGTGCTAGCAGTACAGGGACGGACTACAATGAGCAGTTCTTC. Translated, it gives CASSTGTDYNEQFF.

This clonotype was detected a few times. This chain connects TRBV13 to TRBJ2-1, with 11 bases lining up with TRBD2. There are 14 residues in the CDR3. Germline CDR1 reads PRHDT; CDR2 reads FYEKMQ (reference sequence). Unmatched junction bases numbered 3, after V lost 3 bases and J lost 8 bases. CDR3 sequence reads: CASSFPTSGDEQFF. For the CDR3, the DNA is TGTGCCAGCAGCTTTCCGACTAGCGGGGATGAGCAGTTCTTC.

In its sample, this clonotype was seen a few times. A read error is likely, as this CDR3 ends without the conserved phenylalanine or tryptophan. The chain couples TRBV18 to TRBJ1-1; D is unresolved. Germline V CDR1 and CDR2: KGHSH, LQKENI. Trimming removed 3 bases at V and 1 base at J, with 6 bases between. CDR3 length: 13 amino acids. The CDR3 here is CASSPWGNTEAFS. The CDR3 region has the DNA TGTGCCAGCTCACCGTGGGGGAACACTGAAGCTTTCTCT.